This T cell receptor beta chain was observed in a study of T cell responses to AZD1222 COVID-19 vaccine. Study at large: The analysis combined second doses at about 4 or about 12 weeks.

This clone showed up just once. V lost 2 bases and J 6 bases, leaving 8 bases between the germline ends. Germline V gene lookup returns CDR1 MDHEN and CDR2 SYDVKM. The CDR3 spans 12 residues. Profiling relied on immunoSEQ multiplex PCR, and the TCRdb table lists in-frame clones only, not all of them. The sample yields around 99,000 clones, approximately 90% seen once. The chain combines TRBV28 with TRBJ2-7; D unclear. Sequenced here: peripheral blood, sampled on day 0 of AZD1222 vaccination. This receptor was obtained from an adult in good health. CDR3 region: CASSLNGREQYF. The CDR3 bases are TGTGCCAGCAGTTTAAATGGCCGCGAGCAGTACTTC.